The subject of this entry is one TCR beta chain. Its matching antigen is unknown. Clones were sequenced by immunoSEQ multiplex PCR, and TCRdb holds only the in-frame ones, with some missing. The table lists under 65,000 clones, over 85% of them singletons, with about 20% in the top ten. The CDR3 loop spans 16 amino acids. Trimming cost V 2 bases and J 7 bases; bases outside gene matches: 7. The germline V gene encodes CDR1 SGHTA and CDR2 FQGTGA. The data stem from a study of T cells in localized non-small cell lung cancer. General study findings and limits: In adjacent lung, a median approximately 60 of the top 100 tumor clones were found.

The clonotype was recovered from a man aged 35 to 69 with stage I squamous cell lung carcinoma. The sequencing used peripheral blood, collected before any cancer treatment. The gene calls are TRBV7-3 and TRBJ2-1, with 11 bases fitting TRBD2. Here the CDR3 DNA reads TGTGCCAGCAGCTTACACCGGGCTAGCGGGAGGAATGAGCAGTTCTTC. As protein: CASSLHRASGRNEQFF.